Below, one T cell receptor (beta chain) is given with its context. V lost 1 base to trimming and J lost 10 bases, with 11 bases between them. The CDR3 is 14 residues long. The germline gives CDR1 SGHDN, CDR2 FVKESK. The record originates from a study of regulatory T cells in long-lasting Graves disease. Both iRepertoire HTBI primers and Arm-PCR of CDR3 regions were used to build the TCR beta libraries. TCRdb re-called the multiplex PCR reads through MiXCR, storing one row per CDR3 protein. The sample holds more than 300,000 distinct CDR3 sequences; 16% are singletons and the top ten take roughly 21%. Specified time point: newly diagnosed GD, antithyroid drugs for less than 3 months. Isolated PBMC RNA provided the starting material for the TCR library. Patients hailed from an endocrinology department in Xi'an, China. These data were also filed under a second study, of T cells in Graves' hyperthyroidism and ophthalmopathy. Per that study: HTBI primers were used for first-round RT-PCR of the TCR CDR3.

The clonotype originates from a woman aged 18-35 years with Graves disease. This specimen consisted of peripheral blood mononuclear cells (PBMCs), obtained at new diagnosis, from a patient treated with antithyroid drugs. The chain combines TRBV14 with TRBJ1-6; D remains ambiguous. The CDR3 region has the DNA TGTGCCAGCAGCCAAGGAGGTTTTGACTCACCCCTCCACTTT. Its translation is CASSQGGFDSPLHF.